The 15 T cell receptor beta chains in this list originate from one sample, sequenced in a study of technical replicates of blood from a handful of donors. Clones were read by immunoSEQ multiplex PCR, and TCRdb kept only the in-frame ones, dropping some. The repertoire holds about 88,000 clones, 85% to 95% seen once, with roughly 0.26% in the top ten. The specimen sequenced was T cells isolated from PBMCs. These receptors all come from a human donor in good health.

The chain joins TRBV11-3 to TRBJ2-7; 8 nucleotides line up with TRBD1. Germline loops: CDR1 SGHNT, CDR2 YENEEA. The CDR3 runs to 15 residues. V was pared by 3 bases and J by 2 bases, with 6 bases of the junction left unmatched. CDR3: CASSFRDRGPYEQYF. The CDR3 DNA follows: TGTGCCAGCAGCTTTCGCGACAGGGGCCCCTACGAGCAGTACTTC. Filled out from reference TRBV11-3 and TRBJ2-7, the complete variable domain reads EAGVVQSPRYKIIEKKQPVAFWCNPISGHNTLYWYLQNLGQGPELLIRYENEEAVDDSQLPKDRFSAERLKGVDSTLKIQPAELGDSAVYLCASSFRDRGPYEQYFGPGTRLTVT.

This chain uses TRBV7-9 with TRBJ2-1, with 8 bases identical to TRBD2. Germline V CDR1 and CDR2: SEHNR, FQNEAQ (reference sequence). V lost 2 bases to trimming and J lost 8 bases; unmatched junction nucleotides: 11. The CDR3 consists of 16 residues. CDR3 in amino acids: CASSLNPAGVRDEQFF. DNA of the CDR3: TGTGCCAGCAGCTTAAATCCAGCGGGAGTCCGGGATGAGCAGTTCTTC.

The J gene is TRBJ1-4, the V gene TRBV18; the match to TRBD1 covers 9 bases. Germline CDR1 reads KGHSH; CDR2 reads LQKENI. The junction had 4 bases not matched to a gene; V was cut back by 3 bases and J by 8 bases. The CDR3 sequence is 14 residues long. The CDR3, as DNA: TGTGCCAGCTCACCGGACAGGGGTTACGAAAAACTGTTTTTT. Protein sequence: CASSPDRGYEKLFF. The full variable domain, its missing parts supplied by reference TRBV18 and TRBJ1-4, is NAGVMQNPRHLVRRRGQEARLRCSPMKGHSHVYWYRQLPEEGLKFMVYLQKENIIDESGMPKERFSAEFPKEGPSILRIQQVVRGDSAAYFCASSPDRGYEKLFFGSGTQLSVL.

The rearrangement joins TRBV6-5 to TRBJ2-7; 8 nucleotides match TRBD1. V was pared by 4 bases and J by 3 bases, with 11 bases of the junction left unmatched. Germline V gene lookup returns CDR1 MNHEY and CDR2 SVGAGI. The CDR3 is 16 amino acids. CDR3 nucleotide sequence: TGTGCCAGCAGTTTCTTACTTAGGACAGGGCTCTACGAGCAGTACTTC. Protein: CASSFLLRTGLYEQYF.

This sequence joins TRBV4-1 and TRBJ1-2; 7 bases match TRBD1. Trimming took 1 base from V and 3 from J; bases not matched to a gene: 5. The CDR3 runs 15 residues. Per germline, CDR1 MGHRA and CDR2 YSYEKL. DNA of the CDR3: TGCGCCAGCAGCCAAGTGGACAGGATCGACTATGGCTACACCTTC. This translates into CASSQVDRIDYGYTF.

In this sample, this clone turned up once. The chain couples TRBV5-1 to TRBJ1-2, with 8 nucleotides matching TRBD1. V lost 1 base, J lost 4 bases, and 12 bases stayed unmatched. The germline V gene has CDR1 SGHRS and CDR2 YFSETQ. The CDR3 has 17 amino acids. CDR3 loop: CASSLTPSTGAFYGYTF. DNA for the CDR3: TGCGCCAGCAGCTTGACCCCTTCGACAGGGGCCTTCTATGGCTACACCTTC.

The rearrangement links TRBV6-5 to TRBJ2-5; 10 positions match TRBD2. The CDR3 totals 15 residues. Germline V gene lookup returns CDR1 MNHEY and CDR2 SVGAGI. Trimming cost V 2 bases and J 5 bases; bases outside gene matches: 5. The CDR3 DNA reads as TGTGCCAGCAGTTACCAGCGGGGGGGCCGGGAGACCCAGTACTTC. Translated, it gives CASSYQRGGRETQYF.

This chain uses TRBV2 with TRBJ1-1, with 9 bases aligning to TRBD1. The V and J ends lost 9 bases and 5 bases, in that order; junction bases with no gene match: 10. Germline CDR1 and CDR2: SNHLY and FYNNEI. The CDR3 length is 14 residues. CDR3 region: CARALGTGLTEAFF. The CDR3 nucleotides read TGTGCCAGAGCACTAGGGACAGGGCTGACTGAAGCTTTCTTT.

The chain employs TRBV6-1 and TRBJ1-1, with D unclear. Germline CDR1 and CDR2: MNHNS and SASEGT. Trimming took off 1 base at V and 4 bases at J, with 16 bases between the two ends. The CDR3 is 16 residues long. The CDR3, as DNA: TGTGCCAGCAGTGAAGTTAGACTACTCAAACTCACTGAAGCTTTCTTT. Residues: CASSEVRLLKLTEAFF.

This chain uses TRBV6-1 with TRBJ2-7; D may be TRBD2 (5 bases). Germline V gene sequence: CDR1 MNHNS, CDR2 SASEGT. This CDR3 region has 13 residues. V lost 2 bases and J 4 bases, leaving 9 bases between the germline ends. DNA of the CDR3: TGTGCCAGCAGTGAAATTAGAGGGTACGAGCAGTACTTC. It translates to CASSEIRGYEQYF.

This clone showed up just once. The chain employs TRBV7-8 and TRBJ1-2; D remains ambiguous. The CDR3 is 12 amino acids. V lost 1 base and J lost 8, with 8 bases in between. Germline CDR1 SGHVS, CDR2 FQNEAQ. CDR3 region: CASSLGLRGYTF. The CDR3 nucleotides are TGTGCCAGCAGCTTAGGACTTCGAGGCTACACCTTC.

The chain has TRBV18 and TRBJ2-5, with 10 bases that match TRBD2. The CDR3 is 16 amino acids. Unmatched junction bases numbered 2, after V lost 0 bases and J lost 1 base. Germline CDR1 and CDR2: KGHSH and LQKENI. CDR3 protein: CASSPPIAGGQETQYF. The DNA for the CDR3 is TGTGCCAGCTCACCACCGATAGCGGGAGGCCAAGAGACCCAGTACTTC.

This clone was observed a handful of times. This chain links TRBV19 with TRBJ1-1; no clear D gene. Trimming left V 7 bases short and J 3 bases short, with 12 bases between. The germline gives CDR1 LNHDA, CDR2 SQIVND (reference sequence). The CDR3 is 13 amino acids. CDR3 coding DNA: TGTGCCAGTATCTCCGTTCGCGACACTGAAGCTTTCTTT. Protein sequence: CASISVRDTEAFF.

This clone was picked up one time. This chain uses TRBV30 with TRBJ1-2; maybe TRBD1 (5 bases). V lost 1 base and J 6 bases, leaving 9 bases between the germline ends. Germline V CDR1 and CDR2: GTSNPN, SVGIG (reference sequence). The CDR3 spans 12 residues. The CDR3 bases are TGTGCCTGGAGTGCACAGGATGATGGCTACACCTTC. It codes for CAWSAQDDGYTF.

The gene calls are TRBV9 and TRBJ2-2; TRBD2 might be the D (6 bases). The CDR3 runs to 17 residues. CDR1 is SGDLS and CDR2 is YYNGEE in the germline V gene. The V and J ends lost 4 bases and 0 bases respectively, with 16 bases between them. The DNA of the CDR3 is TGTGCCAGCAGCCCCTCTGTGGGGGGTACGAACACCGGGGAGCTGTTTTTT. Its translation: CASSPSVGGTNTGELFF.